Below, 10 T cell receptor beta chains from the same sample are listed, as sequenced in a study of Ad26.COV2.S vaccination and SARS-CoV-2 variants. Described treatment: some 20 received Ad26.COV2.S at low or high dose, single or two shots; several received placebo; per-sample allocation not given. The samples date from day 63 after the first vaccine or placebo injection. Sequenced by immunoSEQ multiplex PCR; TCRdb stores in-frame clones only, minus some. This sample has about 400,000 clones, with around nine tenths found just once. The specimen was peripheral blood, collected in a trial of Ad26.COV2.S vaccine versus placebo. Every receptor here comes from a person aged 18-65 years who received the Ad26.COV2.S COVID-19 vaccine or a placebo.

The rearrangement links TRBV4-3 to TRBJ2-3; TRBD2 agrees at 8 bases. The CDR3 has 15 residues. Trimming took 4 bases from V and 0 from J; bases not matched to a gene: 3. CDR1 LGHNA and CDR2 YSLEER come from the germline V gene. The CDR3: CASSLASGSTDTQYF. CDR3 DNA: TGCGCCAGCAGCCTCGCTAGCGGGAGCACAGATACGCAGTATTTT.

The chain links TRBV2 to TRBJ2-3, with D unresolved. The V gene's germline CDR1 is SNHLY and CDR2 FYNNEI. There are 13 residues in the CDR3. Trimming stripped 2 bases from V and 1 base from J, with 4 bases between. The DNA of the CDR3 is TGTGCCAGCAGTGAAATGGGCACAGATACGCAGTATTTT. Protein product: CASSEMGTDTQYF.

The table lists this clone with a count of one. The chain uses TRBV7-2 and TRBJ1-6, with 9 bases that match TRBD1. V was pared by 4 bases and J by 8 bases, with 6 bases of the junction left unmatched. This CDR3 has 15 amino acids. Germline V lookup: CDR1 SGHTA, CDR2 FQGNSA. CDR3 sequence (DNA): TGTGCCAGCAGCTCACAGGGGGCGATCGATTCACCCCTCCACTTT. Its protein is CASSSQGAIDSPLHF.

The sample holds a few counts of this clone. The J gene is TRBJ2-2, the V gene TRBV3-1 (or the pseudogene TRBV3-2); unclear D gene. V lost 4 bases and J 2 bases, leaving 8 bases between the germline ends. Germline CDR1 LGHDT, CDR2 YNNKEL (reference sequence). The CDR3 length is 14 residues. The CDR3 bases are TGTGCCAGCAGCCTCAACGGCAACACCGGGGAGCTGTTTTTT. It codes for CASSLNGNTGELFF.

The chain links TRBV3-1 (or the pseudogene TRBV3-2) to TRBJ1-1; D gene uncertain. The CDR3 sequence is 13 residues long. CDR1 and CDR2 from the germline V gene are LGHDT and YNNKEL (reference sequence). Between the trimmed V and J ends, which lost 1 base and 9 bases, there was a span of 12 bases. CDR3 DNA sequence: TGTGCCAGCAGCCAAGGGCATGGGATACAAGCTTTCTTT. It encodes CASSQGHGIQAFF.

The CDR3 region has the DNA TGCGCCAGCAGTGAGAGGTGGCTAGCGGCCTCCTACGAGCAGTACTTC. This codes for CASSERWLAASYEQYF. The chain employs TRBV10-2 and TRBJ2-7; 7 bases are a match to TRBD2. With V trimmed by 2 bases and J by 0 bases, 7 bases remained unmatched. CDR1 is WSHSY and CDR2 is SAAADI in the germline V gene. This CDR3 comprises 16 residues.

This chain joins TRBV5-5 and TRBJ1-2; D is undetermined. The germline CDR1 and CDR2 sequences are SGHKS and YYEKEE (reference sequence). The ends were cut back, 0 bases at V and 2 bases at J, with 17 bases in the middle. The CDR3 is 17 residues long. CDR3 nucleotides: TGTGCCAGCAGCTTGGAGGTGGCCGGCCTGACCAACTATGGCTACACCTTC. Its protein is CASSLEVAGLTNYGYTF.

The CDR3 DNA is TGTGCCAGCAGCTACGGGACAGGGCTCTACAATGAGCAGTTCTTC. Encoded protein: CASSYGTGLYNEQFF. V is TRBV13 and J is TRBJ2-1; 9 nucleotides match TRBD1. V lost 4 bases and J lost 3; bases outside the gene matches: 4. Germline CDR1 is PRHDT and CDR2 is FYEKMQ (reference sequence). CDR3 length: 15 amino acids.

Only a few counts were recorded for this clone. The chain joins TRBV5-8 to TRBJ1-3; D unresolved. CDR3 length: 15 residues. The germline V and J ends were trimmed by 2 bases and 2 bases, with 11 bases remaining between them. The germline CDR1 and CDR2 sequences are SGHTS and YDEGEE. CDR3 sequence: CASSFRSNTGNTIYF. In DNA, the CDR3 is TGTGCCAGCAGCTTCCGGTCTAATACTGGAAACACCATATATTTT. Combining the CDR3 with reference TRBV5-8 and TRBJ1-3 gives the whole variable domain EAGVTQSPTHLIKTRGQQATLRCSPISGHTSVYWYQQALGLGLQFLLWYDEGEERNRGNFPPRFSGRQFPNYSSELNVNALELEDSALYLCASSFRSNTGNTIYFGEGSWLTVV.

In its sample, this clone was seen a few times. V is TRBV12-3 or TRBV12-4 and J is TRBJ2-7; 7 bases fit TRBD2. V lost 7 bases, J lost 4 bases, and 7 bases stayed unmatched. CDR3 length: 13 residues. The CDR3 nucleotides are TGTGCCAGCACCTGGGGGGGGAAATACGAGCAGTACTTC. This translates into CASTWGGKYEQYF.